This T cell receptor beta chain was found in a study of cytomegalovirus exposure and HLA in healthy donors (TCRdb year 2017). Study-wide context: According to an earlier analysis of several hundred of the donors, about 179 million T cells yielded roughly 110 million unique TCR beta sequences and approximately 300 Gb of sequence data. Approximately 310 gigabases of sequencing data and 70 million to 95 million unique TCR sequences made up an early release that covered several hundred HLA-typed donors. The genetic ancestry cluster associated with self-reported Caucasian donors included 65% to 90% of the 398 genotyped donors. The study aimed to test whether signatures of past pathogen exposure could be identified by cataloging public T cell receptors. The T cell repertoires of roughly 660 subjects were profiled by immunosequencing and related to cytomegalovirus serostatus. Besides the first cohort of approximately 670 subjects, a separate validation cohort made up of 120 different subjects was used. To predict cytomegalovirus infection status, the study brought together high-throughput TCR immunosequencing, statistical association of individual TCRs with disease status, and machine learning. To study patterns of TCR occurrence, a later analysis re-analyzed previously published TCR beta repertoires from around 660 donors and added high-resolution HLA genotyping. Rather than drawing on any new phenotypic data, the later analysis identified candidate immune exposures from TCR beta sequences and the way those sequences occurred across donors. In an earlier analysis of 587 of the donors, high-throughput TCR beta sequencing was used to judge whether each TCR beta V gene segment behaved as functional or pseudogenic. Donor age, sex, ethnicity and CMV serostatus were compiled alongside the repertoire data. A later genetic analysis used genome-wide SNP genotypes for about three fifths of the 666 donors, treating that subset as a discovery cohort. All discovery cohort repertoires had been generated on a single sequencing platform. Class I and class II HLA loci were covered by the typing at four-digit resolution. The number of typed donors differed by locus: about 620-640 for A, B, C, DRB1 and DQB1; 522 for DQA1; 606 for DPA1; and roughly 450 for DPB1. Because of strong linkage in the cohort, five DR-DQ haplotypes were treated as single units for association and clustering. On average, 235,054 unique TCR beta nucleotide sequences were sequenced per donor among 300 to 500 genotyped donors of the cohort, with around 19% of those sequences being non-productive. Here is what the overall study found, with its caveats: Cytomegalovirus status was reported to be diagnosed by the classifier with high specificity and sensitivity in both the original and validation cohorts. The authors suggested that the approach could potentially be generalized to other disease states and immunological phenotypes. In a later analysis, most CMV-associated TCR beta chains were found to appear HLA-restricted, with HLA associations seemingly driven largely by CMV exposure. Correlated functional status among segregating V segments might reflect linkage disequilibrium, but an unknown experimental factor could not be ruled out. Some IMGT-functional V segments, including TRBV6-2 and TRBV6-3, could not be told apart with the 87-base-pair reads, so those segments were excluded. A later analysis associated 16,951 TCR beta sequences with specific HLA alleles at a false discovery rate of 0.05. In a later analysis, the rate of TCR association differed among HLA loci, with DRB1 alleles having the most associated TCRs and HLA-C alleles having the fewest. In the study, some 180 TCR beta chains were listed as associated with cytomegalovirus. Sequencing depth was assumed to be roughly uniform across donors in the presence/absence analyses, though that assumption may not hold. A later analysis reported that several top co-occurrence clusters appeared linked to parvovirus B19, influenza, CMV and Epstein-Barr virus. The earlier analysis of some 560 of the donors excluded 15 to 20 rarely observed V segments, including chromosome 9 orphons, because counts were too low. Across donors, most TCR sequences were observed very rarely, whereas some public TCRs were present in many individuals. When HLA alleles, especially DR and DQ, strongly co-occurred, attributing TCR associations to individual alleles was difficult. Compared with equally common non-associated chains, HLA-associated TCR beta chains in a later analysis were more clonally expanded and had lower generation probabilities. This cohort had only TCR beta chains sequenced, and the lack of alpha or paired-chain data limited which features could be detected. Because HLA typing was missing for some donors at each locus, association tests included only the typed subset. In vitro tests confirmed that three of the cytomegalovirus-associated TCR beta chains recognize cytomegalovirus antigens. The sequencing pipeline was judged likely to have produced a cluster of highly shared sequence variants as a technical artifact. According to a later genetic analysis, donors in an Asian-associated ancestry cluster had fewer N-insertions in productive TCRs than the approximately 700-donor mean. An association between a missense DCLRE1C variant and V-gene and J-gene trimming of TCR beta chains was found in a later genetic analysis and replicated in an independent cohort. An earlier analysis of several hundred of the donors showed that most TCR beta V segments appeared in productive rearrangements either about 90% or about 30% of the time, which broadly matched IMGT annotations. For the cohort, immune exposure information was limited to CMV serostatus. A further reported finding was that TCR beta sequences accurately predicted the HLA-A and HLA-B alleles for most subjects in the first cohort.

On this clone itself: No cognate antigen has been identified for it. No base quality values were provided; no much bigger clone lies one nucleotide off.

Including cysteine and phenylalanine, the CDR3 has 14 amino acids. CDR3 DNA only is kept here, 42 bases in frame from base 1. V gives up 4 bases and J gives up 0 bases, and the segment between their germline ends measures 7 bases. From a lookup of the germline V gene, CDR1 and CDR2 are SGHTA and FQGNSA. The cohort was made up of around 720 healthy bone marrow donors. At the time of sampling, all cohort members were nominally healthy, though unrecorded immune exposures were likely present. The donor was CMV seropositive and was included in the group of approximately 310 seropositive cohort members. A peripheral blood sample was collected from each donor, and TCR beta sequencing was performed on peripheral blood mononuclear cells. Genomic DNA was extracted from the blood cell samples with the Qiagen DNeasy Blood Extraction Kit. The method behind the library was the immunoSEQ multiplex PCR assay. A mixture of 60 forward primers for TCR Vbeta segments and 13 reverse primers for TCR Jbeta segments was used in the multiplex PCR. The CDR3 region of rearranged TCR beta genes was amplified from genomic DNA by a multiplex PCR assay. The Illumina HiSeq System was used to sequence the amplified TCR beta libraries as 87-base-pair reads. In the paper's pipeline: In a later analysis, tens of millions of unique TCR beta chains were counted across the 500 to 700 repertoires, and about 9.9 million of these chains were shared by at least two donors. Raw reads were error-corrected and collapsed into unique sequences with a nearest-neighbor algorithm that merged closely related sequences to remove PCR and sequencing errors. Alignment of CDR3 sequences to IMGT reference sequences was used to assign V, D and J gene segments. For a sequence to be retained, a match of at least six nucleotides was required to both a V gene segment and a J gene segment. A rearrangement counted as productive if the CDR3 had no stop codons and remained in frame with V and J, and every other rearrangement counted as non-productive. Following IMGT convention, CDR3 was defined as the stretch from the second conserved V-encoded cysteine to the conserved J-encoded phenylalanine. Sequences without an unambiguous match to a single V gene segment were excluded from the earlier analysis of about 600 of the donors. In an earlier analysis of 587 of the donors, a V segment was called functional when productive rearrangements were above 56.7%, and segregating when the standard deviation between donors exceeded 5%. A statistical classification framework was developed to diagnose cytomegalovirus status using the catalog of TCR beta chain sequences. In a later analysis, V and J genes were assigned by comparing TCR nucleotide sequences against IMGT/GENE-DB human TR gene sequences. Using the TCRdist pipeline, a later analysis assigned CDR3 sequences along with most-parsimonious VDJ recombination scenarios. A later analysis defined each TCR beta chain by its CDR3 amino acid sequence plus V-gene family, and excluded reads lacking a unique V-gene family. In a later analysis, several hundred highly shared, low-generation-probability nucleotide sequences were removed to address suspected cross-contamination and a sequencing artifact. In a later analysis, a clonal expansion index for each public chain was calculated from normalized within-repertoire ranks of inferred template counts. In a later analysis, generation probabilities were computed with a VDJ recombination model fitted to out-of-frame rearrangements, and the resulting probabilities were checked against IGoR. In a later analysis, hypergeometric tests were used to score TCR-TCR, TCR-HLA and TCR-CMV co-occurrence, with a repertoire-size bias correction applied to TCR pairs. In a later analysis, false discovery rates were estimated by permuting HLA or CMV assignments 20 times. A later analysis grouped co-occurring TCRs with DBSCAN, adding TCRdist sequence similarity when clustering within HLA-allele-positive subsets. For co-occurrence clustering, repertoires with fewer than 30,000 or more than 120,000 public chains were excluded, along with about five repertoires with anomalous nucleotide sharing. The immuneACCESS repertoire file appears here via TCRdb, limited to in-frame rearrangements. These files lack a portion of the clones; in checked studies, under half of the deficit traces to unresolved V genes, and the cause of the others is not known. D and trimming come from the DNA, and the V and J calls and clone size come from that table. This sample gives 90,000 to 110,000 clones in total; 80% to 85% of them show up just once. The ten biggest clones cover 6.5% to 8.5% of the sample.

The sequencing sample was made of PBMCs. The chain was built from TRBV7-2 and TRBJ2-1; 5 matching bases give a weak D call of TRBD2. The source is a man younger than 40 in good health and CMV-seropositive. The bases are TGTGCCAGCAGCTCCGACTACTCCTACAATGAGCAGTTCTTC. Its protein reads: CASSSDYSYNEQFF.